This TCR beta chain came from a study of Graves' ophthalmopathy and Graves' hyperthyroidism. Findings and limits, study-wide: Stable hyperthyroidism and ophthalmopathy were told apart by a 13-signature model, which achieved almost 90% sensitivity and 65% to 83% specificity. Blood was where most expanded thyroid clonotypes above 0.001 frequency also turned up.

This clonotype was seen a single time. The target antigen is unknown. Germline CDR1 and CDR2: SQVTM and ANQGSEA. This CDR3 comprises 13 residues. V lost 4 bases, J lost 7 bases, and 8 bases stayed unmatched. Amplification of TCR beta CDR3 regions used RNA transcripts. The workflow started with a first-round RT-PCR run with HTBI primers and then moved on to a second-round multiplex PCR. Via MiXCR, TCRdb re-called the multiplex PCR reads, giving one row per CDR3 protein. The profile shows over a million distinct CDR3 sequences, 35% to 45% of them singletons. Material for sequencing was peripheral blood or thyroid tissue (not recorded which). The chain combines TRBV29-1 with TRBJ2-7; 9 positions agree with TRBD2. This clonotype was sampled from an adult man with Graves' hyperthyroidism. The CDR3 reads CSVVGGGAKEQYF. The DNA of the CDR3 is TGCAGCGTTGTGGGCGGGGGGGCCAAGGAGCAGTACTTC.